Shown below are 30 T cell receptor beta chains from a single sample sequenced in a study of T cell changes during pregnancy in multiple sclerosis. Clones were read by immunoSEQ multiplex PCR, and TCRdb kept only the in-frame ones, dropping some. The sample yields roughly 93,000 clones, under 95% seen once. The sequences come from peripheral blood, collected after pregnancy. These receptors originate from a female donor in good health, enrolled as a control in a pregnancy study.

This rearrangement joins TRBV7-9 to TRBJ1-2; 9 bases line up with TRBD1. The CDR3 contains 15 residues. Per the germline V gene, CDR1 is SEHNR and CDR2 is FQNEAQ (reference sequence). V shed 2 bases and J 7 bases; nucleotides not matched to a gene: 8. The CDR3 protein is CASSLTGGKVGGYTF. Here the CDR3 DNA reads TGTGCCAGCAGCTTAACAGGGGGCAAAGTTGGTGGCTACACCTTC. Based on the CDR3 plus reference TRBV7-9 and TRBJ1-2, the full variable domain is DTGVSQNPRHKITKRGQNVTFRCDPISEHNRLYWYRQTLGQGPEFLTYFQNEAQLEKSRLLSDRFSAERPKGSFSTLEIQRTEQGDSAMYLCASSLTGGKVGGYTFGSGTRLTVV.

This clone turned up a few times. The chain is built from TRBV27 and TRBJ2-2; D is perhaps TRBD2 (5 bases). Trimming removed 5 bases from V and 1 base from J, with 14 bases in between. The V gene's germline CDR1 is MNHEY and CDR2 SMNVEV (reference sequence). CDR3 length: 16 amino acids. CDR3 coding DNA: TGTGCCAGCAGTCCCTACTCCGGGGTGAACACCGGGGAGCTGTTTTTT. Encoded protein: CASSPYSGVNTGELFF.

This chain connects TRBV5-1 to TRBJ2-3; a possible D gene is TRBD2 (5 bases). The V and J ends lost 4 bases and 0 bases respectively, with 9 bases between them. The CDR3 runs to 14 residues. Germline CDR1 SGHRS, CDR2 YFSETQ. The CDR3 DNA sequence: TGCGCCAGCAGCCGGTGGACTAGCACAGATACGCAGTATTTT. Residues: CASSRWTSTDTQYF. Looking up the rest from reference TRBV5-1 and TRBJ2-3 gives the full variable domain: KAGVTQTPRYLIKTRGQQVTLSCSPISGHRSVSWYQQTPGQGLQFLFEYFSETQRNKGNFPGRFSGRQFSNSRSEMNVSTLELGDSALYLCASSRWTSTDTQYFGPGTRLTVL.

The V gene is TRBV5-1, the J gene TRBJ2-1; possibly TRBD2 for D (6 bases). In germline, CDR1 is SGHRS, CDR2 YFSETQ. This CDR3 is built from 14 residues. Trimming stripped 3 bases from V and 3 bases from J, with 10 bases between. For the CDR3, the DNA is TGCGCCAGCAGCTCCCTGGGGGGCTACAATGAGCAGTTCTTC. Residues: CASSSLGGYNEQFF.

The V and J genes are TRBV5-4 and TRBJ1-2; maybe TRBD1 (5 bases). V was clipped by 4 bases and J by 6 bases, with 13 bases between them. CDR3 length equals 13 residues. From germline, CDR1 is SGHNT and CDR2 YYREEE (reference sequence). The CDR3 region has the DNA TGTGCCAGCAGCCGCACGGGGGAGCATGGCTACACCTTC. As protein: CASSRTGEHGYTF.

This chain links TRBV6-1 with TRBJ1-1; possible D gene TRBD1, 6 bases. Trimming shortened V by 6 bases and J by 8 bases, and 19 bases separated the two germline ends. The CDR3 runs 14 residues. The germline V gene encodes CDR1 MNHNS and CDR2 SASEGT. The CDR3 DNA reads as TGTGCCAGCAGGGTTTCCCAGGGGATAGGAGAAGCTTTCTTT. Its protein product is CASRVSQGIGEAFF.

CDR3 sequence reads: CASSARTSGGAADTQYF. CDR3 sequence (DNA): TGCGCCAGCAGCGCGAGGACTAGCGGGGGGGCGGCAGATACGCAGTATTTT. This chain joins TRBV5-1 and TRBJ2-3, with 15 bases matching TRBD2. The V gene end was trimmed by 4 bases and the J gene end by 4 bases; junction bases not matched to a gene: 7. Germline CDR1 SGHRS, CDR2 YFSETQ. This CDR3 has 17 amino acids.

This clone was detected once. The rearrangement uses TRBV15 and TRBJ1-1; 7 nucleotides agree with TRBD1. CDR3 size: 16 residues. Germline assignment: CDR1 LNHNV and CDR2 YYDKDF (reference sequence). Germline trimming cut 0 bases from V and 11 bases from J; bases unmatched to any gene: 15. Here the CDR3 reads CATSRDQDRSPSPAFF. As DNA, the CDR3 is TGTGCCACCAGCAGAGATCAGGACAGGTCTCCGAGTCCGGCTTTCTTT.

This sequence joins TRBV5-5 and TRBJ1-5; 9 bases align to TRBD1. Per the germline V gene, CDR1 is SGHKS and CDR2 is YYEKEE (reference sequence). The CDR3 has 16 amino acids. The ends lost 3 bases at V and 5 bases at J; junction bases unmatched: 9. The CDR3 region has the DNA TGTGCCAGCAGCTCTACAGGGGGCCTAAGAGATCAGCCCCAGCATTTT. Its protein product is CASSSTGGLRDQPQHF.

The CDR3 reads CASSPLGSGGGISGTQYF. The CDR3 DNA sequence: TGTGCCAGCAGCCCCTTAGGTAGCGGGGGAGGAATAAGCGGGACCCAGTACTTC. V and J are TRBV7-8 and TRBJ2-5; 9 bases align to TRBD2. V lost 5 bases to trimming and J lost 7 bases; unmatched junction nucleotides: 20. CDR3 size: 18 residues. Germline loops: CDR1 SGHVS, CDR2 FQNEAQ.

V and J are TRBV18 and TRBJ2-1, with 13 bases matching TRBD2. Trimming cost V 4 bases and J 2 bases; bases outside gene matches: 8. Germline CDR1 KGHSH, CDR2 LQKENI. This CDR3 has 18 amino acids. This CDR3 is CASSLKGTSGKTYNEQFF. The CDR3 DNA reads TGTGCCAGCTCACTTAAAGGGACTAGCGGGAAAACCTACAATGAGCAGTTCTTC.

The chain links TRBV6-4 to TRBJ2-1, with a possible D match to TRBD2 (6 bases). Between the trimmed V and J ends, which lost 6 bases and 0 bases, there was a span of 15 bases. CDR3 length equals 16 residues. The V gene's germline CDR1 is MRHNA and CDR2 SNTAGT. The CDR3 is CASSKGTSNSYNEQFF. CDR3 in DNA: TGTGCCAGCAGCAAAGGGACTTCCAACTCCTACAATGAGCAGTTCTTC.

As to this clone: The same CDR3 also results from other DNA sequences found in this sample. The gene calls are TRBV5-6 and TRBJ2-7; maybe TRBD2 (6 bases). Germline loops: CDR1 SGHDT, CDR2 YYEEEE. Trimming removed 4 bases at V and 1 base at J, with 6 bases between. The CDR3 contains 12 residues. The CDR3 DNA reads TGTGCCAGCAGCGGGGGGTCCTACGAGCAGTACTTC. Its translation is CASSGGSYEQYF.

The CDR3 is CASNRERTDTQYF. CDR3 DNA: TGTGCCAGCAACCGGGAGAGGACAGATACGCAGTATTTT. This chain connects TRBV2 to TRBJ2-3; tentatively, D is TRBD2 (6 bases). CDR1 is SNHLY and CDR2 is FYNNEI in the germline V gene. The CDR3 extends over 13 amino acids. V dropped 7 bases and J dropped 3 bases, with 11 bases sitting between them. Full variable domain (outside the CDR3, taken from reference TRBV2 and TRBJ2-3): EPEVTQTPSHQVTQMGQEVILRCVPISNHLYFYWYRQILGQKVEFLVSFYNNEISEKSEIFDDQFSVERPDGSNFTLKIRSTKLEDSAMYFCASNRERTDTQYFGPGTRLTVL.

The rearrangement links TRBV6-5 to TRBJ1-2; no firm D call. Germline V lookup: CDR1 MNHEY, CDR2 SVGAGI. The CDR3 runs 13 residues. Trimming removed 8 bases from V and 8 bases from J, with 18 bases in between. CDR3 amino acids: CASGPTVGRGYTF. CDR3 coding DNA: TGTGCCAGCGGCCCAACGGTCGGCAGGGGCTACACCTTC.

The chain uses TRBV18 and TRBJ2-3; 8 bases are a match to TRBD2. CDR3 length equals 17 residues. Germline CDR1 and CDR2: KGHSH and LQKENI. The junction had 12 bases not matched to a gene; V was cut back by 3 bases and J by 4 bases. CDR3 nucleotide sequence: TGTGCCAGCTCACCGCTAAGGAGCGGGGGTTTTTCAGATACGCAGTATTTT. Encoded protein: CASSPLRSGGFSDTQYF.

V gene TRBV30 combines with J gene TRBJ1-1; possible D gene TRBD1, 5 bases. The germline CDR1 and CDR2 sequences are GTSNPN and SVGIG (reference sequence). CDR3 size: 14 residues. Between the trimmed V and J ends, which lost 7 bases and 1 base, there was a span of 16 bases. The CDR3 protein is CASYQTGGNTEAFF. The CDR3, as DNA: TGTGCCTCATACCAAACGGGGGGGAACACTGAAGCTTTCTTT.

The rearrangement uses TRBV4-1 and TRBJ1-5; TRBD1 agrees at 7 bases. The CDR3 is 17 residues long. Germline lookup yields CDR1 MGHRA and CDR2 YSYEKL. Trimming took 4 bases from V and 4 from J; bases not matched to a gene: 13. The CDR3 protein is CASSPRDPRDSNQPQHF. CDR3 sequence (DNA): TGCGCCAGCAGCCCCCGGGACCCCCGGGACAGTAATCAGCCCCAGCATTTT.

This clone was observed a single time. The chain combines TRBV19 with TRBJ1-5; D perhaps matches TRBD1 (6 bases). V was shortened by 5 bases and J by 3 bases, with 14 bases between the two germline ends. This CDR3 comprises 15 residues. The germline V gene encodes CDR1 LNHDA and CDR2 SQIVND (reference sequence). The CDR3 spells CASSPHDRPNQPQHF. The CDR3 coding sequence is TGTGCCAGTAGTCCTCACGACAGGCCCAATCAGCCCCAGCATTTT. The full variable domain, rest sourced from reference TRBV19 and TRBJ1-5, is DGGITQSPKYLFRKEGQNVTLSCEQNLNHDAMYWYRQDPGQGLRLIYYSQIVNDFQKGDIAEGYSVSREKKESFPLTVTSAQKNPTAFYLCASSPHDRPNQPQHFGDGTRLSIL.

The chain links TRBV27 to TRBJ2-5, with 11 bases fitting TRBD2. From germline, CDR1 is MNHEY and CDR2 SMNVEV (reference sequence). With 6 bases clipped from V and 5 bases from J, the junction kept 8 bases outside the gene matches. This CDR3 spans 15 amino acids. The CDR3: CASRWLAGGEETQYF. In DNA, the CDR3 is TGTGCCAGCAGGTGGCTAGCGGGGGGTGAGGAGACCCAGTACTTC.

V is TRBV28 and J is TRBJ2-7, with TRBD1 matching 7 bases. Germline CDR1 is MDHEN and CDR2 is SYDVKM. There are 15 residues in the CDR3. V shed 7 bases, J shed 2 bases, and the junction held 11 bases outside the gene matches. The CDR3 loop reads CASMKPGQPPYEQYF. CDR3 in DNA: TGTGCCAGCATGAAACCGGGACAGCCTCCCTACGAGCAGTACTTC.

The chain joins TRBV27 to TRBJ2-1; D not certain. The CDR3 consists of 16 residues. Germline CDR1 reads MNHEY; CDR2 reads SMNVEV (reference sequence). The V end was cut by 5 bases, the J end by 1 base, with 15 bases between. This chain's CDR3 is CASSIDGAPSYNEQFF. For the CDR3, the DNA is TGTGCCAGCAGTATCGACGGAGCCCCTTCCTACAATGAGCAGTTCTTC.

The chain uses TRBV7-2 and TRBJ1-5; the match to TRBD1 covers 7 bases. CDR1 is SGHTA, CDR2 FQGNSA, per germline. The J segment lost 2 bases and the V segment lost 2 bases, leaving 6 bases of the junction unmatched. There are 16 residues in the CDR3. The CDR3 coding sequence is TGTGCCAGCAGCTTATTTGCCGGACAGGGCAATCAGCCCCAGCATTTT. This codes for CASSLFAGQGNQPQHF.

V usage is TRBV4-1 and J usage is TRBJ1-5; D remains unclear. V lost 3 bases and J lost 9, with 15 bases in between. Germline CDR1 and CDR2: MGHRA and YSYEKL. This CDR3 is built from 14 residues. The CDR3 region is CASSHPEENRPQHF. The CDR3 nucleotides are TGCGCCAGCAGCCACCCCGAGGAGAATAGGCCCCAGCATTTT.

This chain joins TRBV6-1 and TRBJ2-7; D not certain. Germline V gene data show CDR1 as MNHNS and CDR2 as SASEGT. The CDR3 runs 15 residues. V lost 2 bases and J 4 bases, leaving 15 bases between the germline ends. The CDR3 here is CASSETPIPRYEQYF. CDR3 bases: TGTGCCAGCAGTGAAACACCAATCCCCAGGTACGAGCAGTACTTC.

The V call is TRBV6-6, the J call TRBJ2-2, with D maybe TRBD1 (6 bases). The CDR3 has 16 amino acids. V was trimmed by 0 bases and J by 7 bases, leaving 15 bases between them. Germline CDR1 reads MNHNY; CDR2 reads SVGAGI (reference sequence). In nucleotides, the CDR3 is TGTGCCAGCAGTTACTCGAGTGGGGGCTCAAACGGGGAGCTGTTTTTT. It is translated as CASSYSSGGSNGELFF.

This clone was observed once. In nucleotides, the CDR3 is TGTGCCAGCTCACCCCAGGGTAACACCGGGGAGCTGTTTTTT. It yields the protein CASSPQGNTGELFF. This chain links TRBV18 with TRBJ2-2; tentative D call: TRBD1 (5 bases). V was trimmed by 3 bases and J by 2 bases, leaving 7 bases between them. The CDR3 totals 14 residues. Germline lookup yields CDR1 KGHSH and CDR2 LQKENI.

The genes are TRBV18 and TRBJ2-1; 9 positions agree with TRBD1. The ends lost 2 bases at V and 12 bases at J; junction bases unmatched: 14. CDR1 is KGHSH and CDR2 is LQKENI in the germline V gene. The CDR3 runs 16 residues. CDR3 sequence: CASSPRRTGAAEWQFF. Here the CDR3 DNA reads TGTGCCAGCTCACCAAGGAGGACAGGGGCCGCCGAGTGGCAGTTCTTC.

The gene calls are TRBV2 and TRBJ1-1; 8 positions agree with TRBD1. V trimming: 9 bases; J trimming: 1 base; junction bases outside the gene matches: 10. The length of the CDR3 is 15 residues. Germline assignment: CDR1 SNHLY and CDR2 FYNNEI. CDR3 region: CASQTQGAKNTEAFF. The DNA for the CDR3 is TGTGCCAGTCAGACTCAGGGGGCGAAGAACACTGAAGCTTTCTTT. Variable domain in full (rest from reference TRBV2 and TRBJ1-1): EPEVTQTPSHQVTQMGQEVILRCVPISNHLYFYWYRQILGQKVEFLVSFYNNEISEKSEIFDDQFSVERPDGSNFTLKIRSTKLEDSAMYFCASQTQGAKNTEAFFGQGTRLTVV.

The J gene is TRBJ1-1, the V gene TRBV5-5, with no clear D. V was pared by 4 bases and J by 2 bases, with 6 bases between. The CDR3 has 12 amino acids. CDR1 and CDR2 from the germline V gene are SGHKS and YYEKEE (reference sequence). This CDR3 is CASSPGNTEAFF. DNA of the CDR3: TGTGCCAGCAGCCCGGGAAACACTGAAGCTTTCTTT.